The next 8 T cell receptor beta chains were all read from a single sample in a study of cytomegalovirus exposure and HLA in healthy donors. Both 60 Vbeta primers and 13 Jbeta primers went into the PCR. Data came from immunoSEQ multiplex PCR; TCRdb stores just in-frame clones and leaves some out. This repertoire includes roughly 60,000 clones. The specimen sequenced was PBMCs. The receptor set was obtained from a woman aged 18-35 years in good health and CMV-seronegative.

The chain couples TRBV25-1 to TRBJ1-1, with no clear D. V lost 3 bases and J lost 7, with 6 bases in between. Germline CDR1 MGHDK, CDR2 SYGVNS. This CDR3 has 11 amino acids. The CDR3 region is CASSDGIEAFF. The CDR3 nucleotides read TGTGCCAGCAGTGACGGGATTGAAGCTTTCTTT.

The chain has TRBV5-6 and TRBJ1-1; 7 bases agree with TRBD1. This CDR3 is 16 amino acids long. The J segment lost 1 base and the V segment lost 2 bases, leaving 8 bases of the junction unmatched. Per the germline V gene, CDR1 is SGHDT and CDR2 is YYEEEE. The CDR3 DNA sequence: TGTGCCAGCAGCTTACCCGGGACAGAAACGAACACTGAAGCTTTCTTT. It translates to CASSLPGTETNTEAFF.

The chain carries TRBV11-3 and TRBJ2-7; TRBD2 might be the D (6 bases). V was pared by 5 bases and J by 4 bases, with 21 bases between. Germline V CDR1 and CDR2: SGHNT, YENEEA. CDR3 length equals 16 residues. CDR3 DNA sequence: TGTGCCAGCAGCGCAGTGGCGGGACTCGCCGAATACGAGCAGTACTTC. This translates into CASSAVAGLAEYEQYF.

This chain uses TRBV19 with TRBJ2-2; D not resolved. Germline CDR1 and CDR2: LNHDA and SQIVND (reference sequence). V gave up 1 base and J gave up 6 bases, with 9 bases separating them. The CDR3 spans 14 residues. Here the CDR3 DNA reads TGTGCCAGTAGTATAGTAGGCGGCCCCGGGGAGCTGTTTTTT. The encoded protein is CASSIVGGPGELFF.

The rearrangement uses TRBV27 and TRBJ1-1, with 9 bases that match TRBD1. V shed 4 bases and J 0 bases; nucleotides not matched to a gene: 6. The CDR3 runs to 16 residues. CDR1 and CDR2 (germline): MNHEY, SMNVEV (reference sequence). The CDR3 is CASSSGQGILNTEAFF. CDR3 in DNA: TGTGCCAGCAGTTCCGGACAGGGGATCCTGAACACTGAAGCTTTCTTT.

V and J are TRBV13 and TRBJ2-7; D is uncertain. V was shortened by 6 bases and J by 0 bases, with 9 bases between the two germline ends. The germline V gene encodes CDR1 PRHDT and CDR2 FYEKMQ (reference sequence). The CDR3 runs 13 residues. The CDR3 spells CASSYGHSYEQYF. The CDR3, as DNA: TGTGCCAGCAGTTACGGTCACTCCTACGAGCAGTACTTC. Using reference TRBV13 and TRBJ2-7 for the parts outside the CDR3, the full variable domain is AAGVIQSPRHLIKEKRETATLKCYPIPRHDTVYWYQQGPGQDPQFLISFYEKMQSDKGSIPDRFSAQQFSDYHSELNMSSLELGDSALYFCASSYGHSYEQYFGPGTRLTVT.

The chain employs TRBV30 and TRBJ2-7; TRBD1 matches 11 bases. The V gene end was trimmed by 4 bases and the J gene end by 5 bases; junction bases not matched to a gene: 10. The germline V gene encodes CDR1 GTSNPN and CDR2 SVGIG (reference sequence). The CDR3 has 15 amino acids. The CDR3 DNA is TGTGCCTGGAATCTTCGACCGGGACAGGGGGACGAGCAGTACTTC. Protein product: CAWNLRPGQGDEQYF. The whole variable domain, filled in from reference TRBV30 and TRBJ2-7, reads SQTIHQWPATLVQPVGSPLSLECTVEGTSNPNLYWYRQAAGRGLQLLFYSVGIGQISSEVPQNLSASRPQDRQFILSSKKLLLSDSGFYLCAWNLRPGQGDEQYFGPGTRLTVT.

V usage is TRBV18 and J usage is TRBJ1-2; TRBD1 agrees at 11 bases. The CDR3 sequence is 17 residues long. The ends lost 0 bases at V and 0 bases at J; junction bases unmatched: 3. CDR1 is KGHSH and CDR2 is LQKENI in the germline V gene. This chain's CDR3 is CASSPPGQGEANYGYTF. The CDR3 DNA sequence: TGTGCCAGCTCACCACCGGGACAGGGGGAAGCTAACTATGGCTACACCTTC.